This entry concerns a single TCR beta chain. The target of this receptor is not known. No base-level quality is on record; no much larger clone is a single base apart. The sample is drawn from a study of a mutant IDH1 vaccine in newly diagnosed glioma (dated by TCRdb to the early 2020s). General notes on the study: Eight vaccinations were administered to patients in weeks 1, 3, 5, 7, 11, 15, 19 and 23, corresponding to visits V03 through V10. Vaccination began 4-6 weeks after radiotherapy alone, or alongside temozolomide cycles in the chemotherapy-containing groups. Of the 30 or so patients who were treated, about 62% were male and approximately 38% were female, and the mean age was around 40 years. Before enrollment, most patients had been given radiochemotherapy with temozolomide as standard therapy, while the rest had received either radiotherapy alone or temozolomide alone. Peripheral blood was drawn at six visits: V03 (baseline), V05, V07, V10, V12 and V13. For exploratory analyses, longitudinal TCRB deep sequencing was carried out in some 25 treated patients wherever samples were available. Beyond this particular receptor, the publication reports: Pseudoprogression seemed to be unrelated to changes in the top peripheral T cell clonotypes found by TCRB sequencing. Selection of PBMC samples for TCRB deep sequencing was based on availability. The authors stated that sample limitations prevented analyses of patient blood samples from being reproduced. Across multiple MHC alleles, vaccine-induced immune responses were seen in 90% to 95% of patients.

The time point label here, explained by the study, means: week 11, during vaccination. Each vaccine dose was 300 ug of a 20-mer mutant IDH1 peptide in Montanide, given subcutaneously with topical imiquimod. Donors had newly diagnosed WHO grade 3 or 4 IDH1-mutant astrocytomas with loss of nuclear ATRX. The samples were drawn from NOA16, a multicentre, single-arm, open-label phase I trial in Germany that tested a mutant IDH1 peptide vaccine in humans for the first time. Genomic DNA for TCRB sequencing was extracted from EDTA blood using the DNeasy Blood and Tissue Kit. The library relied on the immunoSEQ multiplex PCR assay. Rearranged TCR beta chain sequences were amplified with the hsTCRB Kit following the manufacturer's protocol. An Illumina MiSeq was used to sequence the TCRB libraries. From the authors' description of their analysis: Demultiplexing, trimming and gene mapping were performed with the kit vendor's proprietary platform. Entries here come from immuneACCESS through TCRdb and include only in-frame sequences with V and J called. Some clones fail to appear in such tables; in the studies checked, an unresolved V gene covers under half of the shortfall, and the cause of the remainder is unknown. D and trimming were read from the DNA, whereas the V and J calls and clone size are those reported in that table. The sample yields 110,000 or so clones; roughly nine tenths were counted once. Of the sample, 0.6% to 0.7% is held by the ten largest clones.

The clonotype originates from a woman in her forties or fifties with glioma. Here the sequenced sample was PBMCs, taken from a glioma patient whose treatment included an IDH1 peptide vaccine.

At the DNA level, the sequence is TGTGCCAGCAGCCTTCAATCGGCAGGCAATCAGCCCCAGCATTTT. Its translation is CASSLQSAGNQPQHF. This chain joins TRBV28 to TRBJ1-5; no confident D gene assignment can be made. CDR3 length: 15 amino acids, cysteine to phenylalanine. Just CDR3 DNA is preserved here, 45 bases in frame from base 1. V is cut by 6 bases and J by 2 bases, and the space between the germline ends is 14 bases. Taken from the germline V gene, the CDR1 and CDR2 loops are MDHEN and SYDVKM.